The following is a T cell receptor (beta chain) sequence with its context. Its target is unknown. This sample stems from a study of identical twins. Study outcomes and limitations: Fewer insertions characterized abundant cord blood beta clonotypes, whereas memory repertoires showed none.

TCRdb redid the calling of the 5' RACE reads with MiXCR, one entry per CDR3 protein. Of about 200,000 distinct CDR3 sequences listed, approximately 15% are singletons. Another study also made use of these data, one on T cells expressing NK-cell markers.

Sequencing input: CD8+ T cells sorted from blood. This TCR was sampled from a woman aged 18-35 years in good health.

The CDR3 nucleotides are TGTGCCAGCAGTTTAGAACAGTGGATGGGTACTGAAGCTTTCTTT. Translation: CASSLEQWMGTEAFF. V and J are TRBV12-3 or TRBV12-4 and TRBJ1-1; D call uncertain. The germline V and J ends were trimmed by 1 base and 5 bases, with 14 bases remaining between them. The CDR3 sequence is 15 residues long.